This TCR beta chain was sequenced during a study of blood T cells in healthy people across ages. The CDR3 contains 12 residues. The germline V gene encodes CDR1 SGHTA and CDR2 FQGNSA. The V end lost 1 base, the J end lost 8 bases, and 8 bases lay between the germline ends. PCR was performed a second time for roughly 7 to 11 cycles using a sample-barcoded 5' primer and a J-beta primer mix. One entry per CDR3 protein, called by TCRdb with MiXCR from the 5' RACE reads. The table has 450,000 to 700,000 distinct CDR3 sequences, 27% seen once. Drawing of peripheral blood yielded 7.5 to 10 milliliters from each donor.

The clonotype originates from a woman in her 70s in good health. The V gene is TRBV7-2, the J gene TRBJ1-1, with D uncertain. Sequencing used blood. DNA of the CDR3: TGTGCCAGCAGCTTAGTCTGGTGGGAAGCTTTCTTT. Translation: CASSLVWWEAFF.